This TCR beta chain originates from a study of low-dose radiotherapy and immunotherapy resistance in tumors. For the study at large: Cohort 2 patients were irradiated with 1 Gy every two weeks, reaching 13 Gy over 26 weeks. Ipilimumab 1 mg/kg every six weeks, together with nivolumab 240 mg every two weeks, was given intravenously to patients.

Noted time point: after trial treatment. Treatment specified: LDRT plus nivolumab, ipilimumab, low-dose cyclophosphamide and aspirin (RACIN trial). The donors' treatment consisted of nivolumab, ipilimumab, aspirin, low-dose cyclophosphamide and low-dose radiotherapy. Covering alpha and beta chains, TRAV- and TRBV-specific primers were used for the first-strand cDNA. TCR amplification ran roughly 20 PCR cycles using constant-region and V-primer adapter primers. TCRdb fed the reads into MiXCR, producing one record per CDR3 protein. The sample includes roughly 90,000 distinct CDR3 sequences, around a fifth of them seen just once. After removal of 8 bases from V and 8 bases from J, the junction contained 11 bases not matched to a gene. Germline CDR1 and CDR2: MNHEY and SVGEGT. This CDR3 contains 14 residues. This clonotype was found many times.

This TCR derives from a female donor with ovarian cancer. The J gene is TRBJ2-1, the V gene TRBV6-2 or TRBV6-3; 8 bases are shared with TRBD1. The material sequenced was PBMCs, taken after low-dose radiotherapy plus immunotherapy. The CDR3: CASHHRDRSDEQFF. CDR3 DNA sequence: TGTGCCAGCCACCACCGGGACAGGTCCGATGAGCAGTTCTTC.